Listed here are 23 T cell receptor beta chains from one sample, sequenced in a study of response to subunit inactivated influenza vaccine. TCRdb redid the calling of the RT-PCR reads with MiXCR, one entry per CDR3 protein. The table lists 500,000 to 600,000 distinct CDR3 sequences, around 11% of them singletons. Sequenced material: PBMCs from blood, taken on the day of vaccination. These TCRs come from a man aged 45-65 years who received an inactivated influenza vaccine.

This clonotype turned up a few times. The chain combines TRBV14 with TRBJ2-3; D gene ambiguous. This CDR3 contains 11 residues. Germline V lookup: CDR1 SGHDN, CDR2 FVKESK. Deletions cut 1 base from V and 10 bases from J, with 6 bases between. CDR3 protein: CASSQAHPQYF. The CDR3, as DNA: TGTGCCAGCAGCCAAGCTCATCCGCAGTATTTT.

This clonotype showed up just a few times. CDR3 bases: TGCGCCAGCAGCGATAGGACAGGGGGCTACGAGCAGTACTTC. The encoded protein is CASSDRTGGYEQYF. The chain has TRBV5-1 and TRBJ2-7; 10 bases align to TRBD1. The CDR3 extends over 14 amino acids. Germline CDR1 and CDR2: SGHRS and YFSETQ. Trimming cost V 4 bases and J 3 bases; bases outside gene matches: 4.

The genes are TRBV4-2 and TRBJ2-3; 11 bases map to TRBD2. The germline V gene has CDR1 LGHNA and CDR2 YNFKEQ. This CDR3 region has 17 residues. J gave up 2 bases and V 4 bases, and 8 bases lay outside the gene matches. Here the CDR3 reads CASSRRGLAADTDTQYF. In nucleotides, the CDR3 is TGTGCCAGCAGCCGCCGGGGACTAGCGGCAGACACAGATACGCAGTATTTT.

This chain connects TRBV7-9 to TRBJ1-6; TRBD1 aligns across 7 bases. V shed 6 bases and J 9 bases; nucleotides not matched to a gene: 8. The CDR3 spans 14 residues. Per germline, CDR1 SEHNR and CDR2 FQNEAQ (reference sequence). The CDR3 protein is CASRPGQPSSPLHF. The CDR3 nucleotides read TGTGCCAGCAGGCCGGGACAGCCAAGTTCACCCCTCCACTTT. The full variable domain, its missing parts supplied by reference TRBV7-9 and TRBJ1-6, is DTGVSQNPRHKITKRGQNVTFRCDPISEHNRLYWYRQTLGQGPEFLTYFQNEAQLEKSRLLSDRFSAERPKGSFSTLEIQRTEQGDSAMYLCASRPGQPSSPLHFGNGTRLTVT.

Only a few counts were recorded for this clonotype. V usage is TRBV7-2 and J usage is TRBJ1-1; no clear D. The V gene's germline CDR1 is SGHTA and CDR2 FQGNSA. CDR3 length: 14 amino acids. V was trimmed by 1 base and J by 4 bases, leaving 10 bases between them. The CDR3 DNA is TGTGCCAGCAGCTTAGTGCAAGGGAGCACTGAAGCTTTCTTT. This gives the protein CASSLVQGSTEAFF.

This clonotype was seen repeatedly, ten times or more. The V gene is TRBV6-2 or TRBV6-3, the J gene TRBJ2-1; perhaps TRBD2 as D (6 bases). The CDR3 sequence is 16 residues long. Germline values: CDR1 MNHEY, CDR2 SVGEGT. Trimming took 5 bases from V and 0 from J, leaving 14 bases between them. The CDR3 nucleotides read TGTGCCAGCAGTGACACCGGGACTCGCTCCTACAATGAGCAGTTCTTC. Protein: CASSDTGTRSYNEQFF.

This clonotype showed up many times. The DNA of the CDR3 is TGCGCCAGCACCCCCGACGGGGTAGTCGAAAAACTGTTTTTT. It encodes CASTPDGVVEKLFF. This chain connects TRBV5-1 to TRBJ1-4; D is ambiguous. Trimming stripped 6 bases from V and 8 bases from J, with 17 bases between. The CDR3 sequence is 14 residues long. The germline V gene has CDR1 SGHRS and CDR2 YFSETQ.

This clonotype turned up a few times. The chain combines TRBV4-3 with TRBJ1-4; D is possibly TRBD1 (5 bases). This CDR3 has 16 residues. CDR1 and CDR2 (germline): LGHNA, YSLEER. V gave up 1 base and J gave up 8 bases, with 17 bases separating them. CDR3 amino acids: CASSQGLGARYEKLFF. The CDR3 DNA sequence: TGCGCCAGCAGCCAAGGCCTTGGGGCGCGTTACGAAAAACTGTTTTTT.

This clonotype was recorded many times. An end of the junction does not agree with germline; a read error may underlie this. V is TRBV7-2 and J is TRBJ2-5; D unresolved. The CDR3 is 11 residues long. Per germline, CDR1 SGHTA and CDR2 FQGNSA. CDR3 coding DNA: TGTGCCAGCAGCCCCCAAAAGACCCAGTACTTC. Encoded protein: CASSPQKTQYF.

The V and J genes are TRBV3-1 and TRBJ2-3; D call uncertain. The V and J ends lost 4 bases and 0 bases respectively, with 8 bases between them. The germline CDR1 and CDR2 sequences are LGHDT and YNNKEL (reference sequence). The CDR3 runs 14 residues. CDR3 nucleotides: TGTGCCAGCAGCCGCCTGACTAGCACAGATACGCAGTATTTT. This gives the protein CASSRLTSTDTQYF.

At least ten counts were recorded for this clonotype. This rearrangement joins TRBV6-1 to TRBJ2-1; the match to TRBD2 covers 8 bases. Germline CDR1 is MNHNS and CDR2 is SASEGT. The CDR3 loop spans 16 amino acids. After removal of 6 bases from V and 0 bases from J, the junction contained 7 bases not matched to a gene. CDR3 protein: CASRPHSGSSYNEQFF. The CDR3 DNA sequence: TGTGCCAGCAGGCCCCACAGCGGGAGCTCCTACAATGAGCAGTTCTTC.

The table lists this clonotype with a few counts. The V gene is TRBV12-3 or TRBV12-4, the J gene TRBJ2-1; 7 nucleotides match TRBD2. The CDR3 runs 15 residues. V gave up 4 bases and J gave up 6 bases; unmatched junction bases: 9. DNA for the CDR3: TGTGCCAGCAGTTCTCGGACTAGGTTCTCCAATGAGCAGTTCTTC. Residues: CASSSRTRFSNEQFF.

A few counts support this clonotype. The chain recombines TRBV7-2 with TRBJ1-4; D is unclear. This CDR3 comprises 13 residues. V lost 1 base and J lost 4, with 4 bases in between. Germline V CDR1 and CDR2: SGHTA, FQGNSA. Here the CDR3 DNA reads TGTGCCAGCAGCTTAGGTTATAATGAAAAACTGTTTTTT. Translation: CASSLGYNEKLFF. The full variable domain, rest sourced from reference TRBV7-2 and TRBJ1-4, is GAGVSQSPSNKVTEKGKDVELRCDPISGHTALYWYRQSLGQGLEFLIYFQGNSAPDKSGLPSDRFSAERTGGSVSTLTIQRTQQEDSAVYLCASSLGYNEKLFFGSGTQLSVL.

This sequence joins TRBV12-3 or TRBV12-4 and TRBJ2-3; D is unresolved. The V end was cut by 5 bases, the J end by 14 bases, with 14 bases between. CDR3 length: 11 residues. CDR3 sequence: CASSQTSLMYF. CDR3 sequence (DNA): TGTGCCAGCAGTCAAACCTCCCTTATGTATTTT.

This clonotype appeared a few times. The V and J genes are TRBV4-2 and TRBJ2-2, with TRBD2 matching over 12 bases. J gave up 5 bases and V 4 bases, and 8 bases lay outside the gene matches. The CDR3 runs 17 residues. Germline CDR1 reads LGHNA; CDR2 reads YNFKEQ. Here the CDR3 DNA reads TGTGCCAGCAGCCCGACTAGCGGGAGAGAGGATACCGGGGAGCTGTTTTTT. Amino acids: CASSPTSGREDTGELFF.

This clonotype was seen a few times. V usage is TRBV28 and J usage is TRBJ2-3; weak D call: TRBD1 (5 bases). Germline values: CDR1 MDHEN, CDR2 SYDVKM. CDR3 size: 14 residues. Trimming left V 5 bases short and J 7 bases short, with 16 bases between. In nucleotides, the CDR3 is TGTGCCAGCAGTATTACGACAGCTATTCATACGCAGTATTTT. It specifies CASSITTAIHTQYF.

V is TRBV20-1 and J is TRBJ2-1; 11 bases align to TRBD2. This CDR3 has 15 residues. Trimming removed 3 bases from V and 16 bases from J; junction bases left unmatched: 17. Germline V gene lookup returns CDR1 DFQATT and CDR2 SNEGSKA (reference sequence). CDR3 sequence reads: CSASSGTSGRFSEFF. CDR3 sequence (DNA): TGCAGTGCTAGCAGCGGGACTAGCGGACGGTTTAGCGAATTCTTC.

This chain uses TRBV11-1 with TRBJ2-2; no reliable D call. Trimming stripped 0 bases from V and 3 bases from J, with 8 bases between. The CDR3 consists of 15 residues. Per germline, CDR1 SGHAT and CDR2 FQDESV (reference sequence). The CDR3 loop reads CASSLAQSYTGELFF. The CDR3 region has the DNA TGTGCCAGCAGCTTAGCCCAGTCGTACACCGGGGAGCTGTTTTTT.

A few counts support this clonotype. The chain employs TRBV29-1 and TRBJ1-4; the match to TRBD1 covers 7 bases. V was pared by 7 bases and J by 3 bases, with 5 bases of the junction left unmatched. CDR3 size: 13 residues. CDR1 is SQVTM, CDR2 ANQGSEA, per germline. The DNA of the CDR3 is TGCAGCGCCAGCACAGGGGCTAATGAAAAACTGTTTTTT. It encodes CSASTGANEKLFF. Full variable domain (remainder filled in from reference TRBV29-1 and TRBJ1-4): SAVISQKPSRDICQRGTSLTIQCQVDSQVTMMFWYRQQPGQSLTLIATANQGSEATYESGFVIDKFPISRPNLTFSTLTVSNMSPEDSSIYLCSASTGANEKLFFGSGTQLSVL.

V usage is TRBV5-1 and J usage is TRBJ2-5; D is undetermined. Germline CDR1 reads SGHRS; CDR2 reads YFSETQ. The CDR3 totals 14 residues. Between the trimmed V and J ends, which lost 1 base and 4 bases, there was a span of 11 bases. The CDR3, as DNA: TGCGCCAGCAGCTTGAGTCAGTACCTAGAGACCCAGTACTTC. Encoded protein: CASSLSQYLETQYF.

The chain carries TRBV5-6 and TRBJ2-2; 8 bases match TRBD1. Trimming at V came to 4 bases and at J to 9 bases, leaving 17 bases not matched to a gene. This CDR3 is 17 amino acids long. Germline V gene sequence: CDR1 SGHDT, CDR2 YYEEEE. CDR3 coding DNA: TGTGCCAGCAGCCCCACGGCAGGGGGCGATTATGGAAGGGAGCTGTTTTTT. Amino acid sequence: CASSPTAGGDYGRELFF.

This clonotype was detected many times. CDR3 in amino acids: CASSFPWGLGGGTDTQYF. CDR3 nucleotides: TGTGCCAGCAGCTTTCCCTGGGGACTGGGCGGGGGCACAGATACGCAGTATTTT. The V call is TRBV11-1, the J call TRBJ2-3, with a tentative D call TRBD2 (6 bases). The CDR3 is made up of 18 amino acids. The germline V gene has CDR1 SGHAT and CDR2 FQDESV (reference sequence). V lost 3 bases and J lost 1, with 20 bases in between.

This clonotype was picked up a small number of times. The V and J genes are TRBV2 and TRBJ2-1, with no clear D. V gave up 5 bases and J gave up 4 bases, with 12 bases separating them. The CDR3 consists of 14 residues. Germline V gene data show CDR1 as SNHLY and CDR2 as FYNNEI. The DNA of the CDR3 is TGTGCCAGCAGTCCCATGACAAATTACAATGAGCAGTTCTTC. This codes for CASSPMTNYNEQFF.